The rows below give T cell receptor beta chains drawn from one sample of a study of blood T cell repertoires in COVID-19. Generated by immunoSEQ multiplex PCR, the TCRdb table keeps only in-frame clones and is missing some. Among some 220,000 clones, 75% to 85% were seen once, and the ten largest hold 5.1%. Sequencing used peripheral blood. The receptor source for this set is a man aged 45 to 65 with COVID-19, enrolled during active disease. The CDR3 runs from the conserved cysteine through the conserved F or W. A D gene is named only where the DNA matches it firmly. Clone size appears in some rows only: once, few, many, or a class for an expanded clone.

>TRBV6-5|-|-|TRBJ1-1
CASRKGTFNTEAFF
TGTGCCAGCAGGAAAGGGACTTTTAACACTGAAGCTTTCTTT
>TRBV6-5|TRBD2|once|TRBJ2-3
CASRSGISTDTQYF
TGTGCCAGCAGGAGCGGGATAAGCACAGATACGCAGTATTTT
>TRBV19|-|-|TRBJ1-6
CASRELGASENSPLHF
TGTGCCAGTAGGGAACTGGGGGCATCGGAGAATTCACCCCTCCACTTT
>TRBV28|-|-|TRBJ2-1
CASRLLGRSYNEQFF
TGTGCCAGCCGCCTCCTGGGCCGCTCCTACAATGAGCAGTTCTTC
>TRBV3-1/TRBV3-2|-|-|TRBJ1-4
CASSPAGFGNEKLFF
TGTGCCAGCAGCCCCGCGGGATTTGGTAATGAAAAACTGTTTTTT
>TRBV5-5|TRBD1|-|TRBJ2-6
CASRTGTGVRSTGANVLTF
TGTGCCAGCAGGACCGGGACAGGGGTGCGGTCGACGGGGGCCAACGTCCTGACTTTC
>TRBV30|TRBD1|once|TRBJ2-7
CAWGQGRYEQYF
TGTGCCTGGGGACAGGGTAGGTACGAGCAGTACTTC
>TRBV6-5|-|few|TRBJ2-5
CASRSSRSGVGTQYF
TGTGCCAGCAGGTCCTCAAGATCGGGGGTCGGGACCCAGTACTTC
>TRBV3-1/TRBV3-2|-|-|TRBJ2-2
CASSLGSGWSGELFF
TGTGCCAGCAGCCTTGGGTCAGGGTGGTCCGGGGAGCTGTTTTTT
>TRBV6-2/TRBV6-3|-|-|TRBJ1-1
CASSPPAQGNTEAFF
TGTGCCAGCAGCCCCCCAGCACAGGGGAACACTGAAGCTTTCTTT